A selection of T cell receptor beta chains follows, all from one sample in a study of T cell responses to AZD1222 COVID-19 vaccine. Data came from immunoSEQ multiplex PCR; TCRdb stores just in-frame clones and leaves some out. Found here are about 140,000 clones, less than 95% of them singletons; the top ten hold around 2.7%. This sample comprised peripheral blood, obtained on day 0 of AZD1222 vaccination. Every receptor here comes from an adult in good health. Both conserved end residues are part of each CDR3. A D gene is named only where the DNA matches it firmly. Clone sizes are given selectively: once, few, many, or a class where the clone is expanded.

NA	TRBV30	TRBD1	TRBJ1-6	CAGGTGEYSPLHF	TGTGCCGGAGGGACAGGGGAGTATTCACCCCTCCACTTT
NA	TRBV6-2/TRBV6-3	NA	TRBJ1-6	CASSLSAGSSPLHF	TGTGCCAGCAGTTTATCCGCGGGGAGTTCACCCCTCCACTTT
NA	TRBV9	NA	TRBJ1-2	CASSVGPEGIYGYTF	TGTGCCAGCAGCGTTGGCCCCGAAGGTATCTATGGCTACACCTTC
NA	TRBV7-9	NA	TRBJ1-4	CASSLLTANEKLFF	TGTGCCAGCAGCTTATTGACGGCTAATGAAAAACTGTTTTTT
NA	TRBV5-4	NA	TRBJ1-3	CASSLASTGYSGNTIYF	TGTGCCAGCAGCTTGGCCTCGACGGGCTACTCTGGAAACACCATATATTTT
NA	TRBV5-1	NA	TRBJ1-5	CASSPQGMGSQPQHF	TGCGCCAGCAGCCCGCAGGGGATGGGTAGTCAGCCCCAGCATTTT
NA	TRBV11-3	NA	TRBJ1-2	CASSKLNMGAGGGYTF	TGTGCCAGCAGCAAATTAAATATGGGCGCTGGTGGAGGCTACACCTTC
NA	TRBV7-8	TRBD1	TRBJ2-6	CASSFGRGTGGIRANVLTF	TGTGCCAGCAGCTTTGGGAGGGGGACAGGGGGAATAAGGGCCAACGTCCTGACTTTC
NA	TRBV5-6	NA	TRBJ1-3	CASSTRHLGNTIYF	TGTGCCAGCAGCACCCGACATCTCGGAAACACCATATATTTT
NA	TRBV11-3	TRBD1	TRBJ2-2	CASSPRQGPAGELFF	TGTGCCAGCAGCCCTAGACAGGGTCCGGCCGGGGAGCTGTTTTTT
NA	TRBV3-1/TRBV3-2	TRBD2	TRBJ2-5	CASSQVGLAGETQYF	TGTGCCAGCAGCCAAGTGGGACTAGCGGGGGAGACCCAGTACTTC
NA	TRBV5-1	NA	TRBJ1-4	CASSLASRNEKLFF	TGCGCCAGCAGCTTGGCCTCCCGGAATGAAAAACTGTTTTTT
NA	TRBV27	NA	TRBJ2-1	CASSLATKQFF	TGTGCCAGCAGTTTAGCTACTAAGCAGTTCTTC
NA	TRBV19	NA	TRBJ1-1	CATSRGLIGTEAFF	TGTGCCACCTCGAGGGGGTTAATAGGCACTGAAGCTTTCTTT
NA	TRBV7-6	NA	TRBJ2-2	CASSLIWARGPGELFF	TGTGCCAGCAGCTTAATATGGGCGAGAGGGCCCGGGGAGCTGTTTTTT
NA	TRBV28	NA	TRBJ1-1	CASSFPGQGTEAFF	TGTGCCAGCAGTTTCCCAGGCCAGGGGACTGAAGCTTTCTTT
NA	TRBV7-2	TRBD1	TRBJ2-1	CASSSSGTGGWNEQFF	TGTGCCAGCAGCTCTTCCGGGACAGGGGGCTGGAATGAGCAGTTCTTC
once	TRBV2	TRBD2	TRBJ2-1	CASRATSGPYNEQFF	TGTGCCAGCAGGGCGACTAGCGGGCCCTACAATGAGCAGTTCTTC
NA	TRBV12-3/TRBV12-4	NA	TRBJ1-5	CATRRGYQPQHF	TGTGCCACCCGGCGGGGCTATCAGCCCCAGCATTTT
once	TRBV9	TRBD2	TRBJ2-3	CASRPAGSPDTQYF	TGTGCCAGCAGACCAGCGGGGTCCCCAGATACGCAGTATTTT
NA	TRBV10-2	TRBD2	TRBJ2-7	CASSDSGGAYEQYF	TGCGCCAGCAGTGATTCCGGGGGGGCCTACGAGCAGTACTTC
NA	TRBV2	TRBD1	TRBJ1-2	CASTTTGTGYTF	TGTGCCAGCACCACGACAGGGACGGGCTACACCTTC
NA	TRBV18	NA	TRBJ2-1	CASSPTGTDTYNEQFF	TGTGCCAGCTCACCGACCGGGACGGATACCTACAATGAGCAGTTCTTC
once	TRBV28	TRBD1	TRBJ2-6	CASRYTGAGANVLTF	TGTGCCAGCAGGTATACAGGGGCTGGGGCCAACGTCCTGACTTTC
NA	TRBV6-2/TRBV6-3	NA	TRBJ1-3	CASSYPGTRGNTIYF	TGTGCCAGCAGTTACCCGGGGACGCGAGGAAACACCATATATTTT
NA	TRBV28	NA	TRBJ2-7	CASSAWVQGYEQYF	TGTGCCAGCAGTGCCTGGGTACAGGGTTACGAGCAGTACTTC
NA	TRBV7-8	NA	TRBJ1-5	CASSLPGTPDQPQHF	TGTGCCAGCAGCCTTCCGGGGACACCAGATCAGCCCCAGCATTTT
few	TRBV30	NA	TRBJ2-5	CAWRDPGRGTQYF	TGTGCCTGGAGGGACCCCGGACGGGGGACCCAGTACTTC
NA	TRBV24-1	TRBD1	TRBJ1-6	CATSDIDRAFSPLHF	TGTGCCACCAGTGACATTGACAGGGCCTTCTCACCCCTCCACTTT
NA	TRBV3-1/TRBV3-2	TRBD2	TRBJ2-1	CASSPRREVSYNEQFF	TGTGCCAGCAGCCCCCGGCGGGAGGTCTCCTACAATGAGCAGTTCTTC
NA	TRBV30	NA	TRBJ2-5	CAWNSRAAETQYF	TGTGCCTGGAACTCTAGAGCCGCGGAGACCCAGTACTTC
NA	TRBV27	NA	TRBJ1-5	CASSLLQGSQPQHF	TGTGCCAGCAGTTTATTGCAGGGAAGTCAGCCCCAGCATTTT
NA	TRBV7-7	NA	TRBJ1-2	CASSRITGNGGYTF	TGTGCCAGCAGCCGAATCACAGGGAATGGTGGCTACACCTTC
NA	TRBV30	NA	TRBJ2-5	CAWTQGQETQYF	TGTGCCTGGACTCAGGGGCAAGAGACCCAGTACTTC
NA	TRBV5-1	TRBD2	TRBJ2-1	CASSLVAGGREQFF	TGCGCCAGCAGCTTGGTAGCGGGGGGGCGGGAGCAGTTCTTC
NA	TRBV7-9	NA	TRBJ1-2	CASSFRKDGYTF	TGTGCCAGCAGCTTTCGGAAGGATGGCTACACCTTC
NA	TRBV5-4	NA	TRBJ1-1	CASSLAAARAEAFF	TGTGCCAGCAGCTTGGCCGCGGCCCGCGCTGAAGCTTTCTTT
NA	TRBV11-1	NA	TRBJ2-2	CASSPGAGSTGELFF	TGTGCCAGCAGCCCGGGGGCAGGGAGCACCGGGGAGCTGTTTTTT
NA	TRBV4-1	NA	TRBJ1-4	CASSRTGLEKLFF	TGCGCCAGCAGCCGCACAGGGTTAGAAAAACTGTTTTTT
few	TRBV4-3	NA	TRBJ1-4	CASSQGLRNEKLFF	TGCGCCAGCAGCCAGGGACTCCGAAATGAAAAACTGTTTTTT
NA	TRBV11-3	NA	TRBJ2-1	CASSARDTAYNEQFF	TGTGCCAGCAGCGCCCGGGACACGGCCTACAATGAGCAGTTCTTC
NA	TRBV7-8	NA	TRBJ1-2	CASSLRDGYGYTF	TGTGCCAGCAGCCTCAGGGATGGCTATGGCTACACCTTC
once	TRBV3-1/TRBV3-2	NA	TRBJ2-3	CASSQEYSSTDTQYF	TGTGCCAGCAGCCAAGAGTACTCTAGCACAGATACGCAGTATTTT
NA	TRBV6-1	NA	TRBJ1-5	CASSEARIQNQPQHF	TGTGCCAGCAGTGAAGCGCGGATACAGAATCAGCCCCAGCATTTT